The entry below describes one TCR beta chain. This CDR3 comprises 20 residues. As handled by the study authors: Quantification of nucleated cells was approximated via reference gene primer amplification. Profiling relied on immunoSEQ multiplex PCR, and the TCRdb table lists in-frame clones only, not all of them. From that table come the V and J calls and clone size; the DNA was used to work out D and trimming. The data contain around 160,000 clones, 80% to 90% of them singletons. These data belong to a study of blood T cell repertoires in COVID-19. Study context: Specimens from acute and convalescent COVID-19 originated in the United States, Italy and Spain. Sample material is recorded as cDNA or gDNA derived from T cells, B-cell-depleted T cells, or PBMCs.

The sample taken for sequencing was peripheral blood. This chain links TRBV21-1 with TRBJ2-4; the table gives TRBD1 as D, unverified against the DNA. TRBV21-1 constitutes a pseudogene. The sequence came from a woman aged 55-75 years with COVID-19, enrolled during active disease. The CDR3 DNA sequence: TGTGCCAGCAGCAAAGTTCCGGGACAGGGGGCAAGTGGGGCCAAAAACATTCAGTACTTC. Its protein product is CASSKVPGQGASGAKNIQYF.